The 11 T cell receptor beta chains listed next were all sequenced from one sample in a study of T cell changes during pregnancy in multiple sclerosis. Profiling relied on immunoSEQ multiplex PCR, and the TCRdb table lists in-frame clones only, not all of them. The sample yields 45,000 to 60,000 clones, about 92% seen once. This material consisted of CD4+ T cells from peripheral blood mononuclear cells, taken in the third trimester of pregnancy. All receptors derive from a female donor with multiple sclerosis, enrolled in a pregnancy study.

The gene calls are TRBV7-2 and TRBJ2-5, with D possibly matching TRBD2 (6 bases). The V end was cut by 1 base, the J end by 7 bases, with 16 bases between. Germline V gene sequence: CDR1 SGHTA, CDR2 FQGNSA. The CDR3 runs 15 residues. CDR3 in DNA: TGTGCCAGCAGCTTAGTGTCGGGACTGACGGGGACCCAGTACTTC. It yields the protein CASSLVSGLTGTQYF.

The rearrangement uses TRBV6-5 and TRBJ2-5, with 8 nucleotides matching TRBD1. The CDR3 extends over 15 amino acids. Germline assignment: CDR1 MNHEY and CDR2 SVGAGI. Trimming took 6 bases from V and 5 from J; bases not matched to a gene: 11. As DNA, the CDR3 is TGTGCCAGCAGAAAATCCAGGGGGCTCGGGGAGACCCAGTACTTC. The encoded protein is CASRKSRGLGETQYF.

CDR3 in amino acids: CASSSNGMGPNIQYF. Here the CDR3 DNA reads TGTGCCAGCAGCTCCAACGGGATGGGCCCGAACATTCAGTACTTC. The chain employs TRBV5-4 and TRBJ2-4; tentative D call: TRBD2 (5 bases). The CDR3 is made up of 15 amino acids. V was shortened by 3 bases and J by 7 bases, with 17 bases between the two germline ends. The germline CDR1 and CDR2 sequences are SGHNT and YYREEE (reference sequence).

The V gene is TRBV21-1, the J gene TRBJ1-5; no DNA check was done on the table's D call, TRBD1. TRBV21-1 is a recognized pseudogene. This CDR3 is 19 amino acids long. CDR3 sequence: CASSVSDRTTKNSNQPQHF. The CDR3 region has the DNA TGTGCCAGCAGCGTATCGGACAGGACTACAAAGAATAGCAATCAGCCCCAGCATTTT.

DNA of the CDR3: TGTGCCAGCATTAGCAGGGGGTCCTCCTACGAGCAGTACTTC. It is translated as CASISRGSSYEQYF. This rearrangement joins TRBV6-6 to TRBJ2-7; 7 positions match TRBD1. The CDR3 covers 14 residues. The germline CDR1 and CDR2 sequences are MNHNY and SVGAGI (reference sequence). V shed 7 bases and J 0 bases; nucleotides not matched to a gene: 6.

CDR3 in amino acids: CASSRDSSSGANVLTF. The CDR3 nucleotides read TGTGCCAGTAGCCGGGACAGTTCCTCTGGGGCCAACGTCCTGACTTTC. The rearrangement uses TRBV19 and TRBJ2-6; 7 bases are a match to TRBD1. The junction had 5 bases not matched to a gene; V was cut back by 6 bases and J by 0 bases. CDR3 length: 16 amino acids. Per the germline V gene, CDR1 is LNHDA and CDR2 is SQIVND (reference sequence).

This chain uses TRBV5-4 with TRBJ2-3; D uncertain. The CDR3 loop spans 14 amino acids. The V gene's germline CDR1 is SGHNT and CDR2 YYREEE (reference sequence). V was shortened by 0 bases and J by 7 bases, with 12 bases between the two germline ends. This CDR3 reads CASSLGTRTNTQYF. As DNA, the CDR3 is TGTGCCAGCAGCTTGGGAACTCGCACGAATACGCAGTATTTT.

The CDR3 DNA sequence: TGTGCCAGTAGCTGGGACTACGAAGAGACCCAGTACTTC. The encoded protein is CASSWDYEETQYF. The chain uses TRBV19 and TRBJ2-5; 7 nucleotides agree with TRBD2. The V segment lost 6 bases and the J segment 3 bases; nucleotides outside the gene matches: 4. Germline values: CDR1 LNHDA, CDR2 SQIVND (reference sequence). The CDR3 length is 13 residues.

CDR3 in DNA: TGTGCCACTAAGCCTAGCGGTACTGGATACGAGCAGTACTTC. It is translated as CATKPSGTGYEQYF. The J gene is TRBJ2-7, the V gene TRBV2, with 7 bases aligning to TRBD2. CDR3 length: 14 residues. V shed 10 bases, J shed 4 bases, and the junction held 13 bases outside the gene matches. Germline CDR1 and CDR2: SNHLY and FYNNEI.

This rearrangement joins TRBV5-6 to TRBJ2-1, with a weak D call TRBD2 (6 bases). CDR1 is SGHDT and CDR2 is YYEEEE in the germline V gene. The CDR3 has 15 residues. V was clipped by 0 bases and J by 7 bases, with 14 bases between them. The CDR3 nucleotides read TGTGCCAGCAGCTTGGCCGGCGGGAACGGAAATGAGCAGTTCTTC. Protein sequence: CASSLAGGNGNEQFF.

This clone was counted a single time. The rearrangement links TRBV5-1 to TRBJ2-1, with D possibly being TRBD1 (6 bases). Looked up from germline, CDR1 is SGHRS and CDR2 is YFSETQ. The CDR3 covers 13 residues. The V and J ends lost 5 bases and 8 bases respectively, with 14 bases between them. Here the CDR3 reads CASSTIQGHEQFF. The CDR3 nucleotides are TGCGCCAGCAGTACCATTCAGGGGCATGAGCAGTTCTTC.